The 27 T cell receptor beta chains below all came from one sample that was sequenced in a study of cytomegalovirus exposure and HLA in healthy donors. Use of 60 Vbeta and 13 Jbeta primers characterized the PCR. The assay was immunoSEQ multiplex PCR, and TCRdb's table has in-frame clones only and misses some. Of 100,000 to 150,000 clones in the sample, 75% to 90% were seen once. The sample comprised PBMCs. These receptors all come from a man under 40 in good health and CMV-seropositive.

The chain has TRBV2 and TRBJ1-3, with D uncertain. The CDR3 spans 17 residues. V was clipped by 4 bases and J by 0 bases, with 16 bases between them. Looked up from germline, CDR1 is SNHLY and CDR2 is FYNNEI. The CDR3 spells CASSVSYTTDSGNTIYF. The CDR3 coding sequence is TGTGCCAGCAGTGTTTCCTATACTACGGACTCTGGAAACACCATATATTTT.

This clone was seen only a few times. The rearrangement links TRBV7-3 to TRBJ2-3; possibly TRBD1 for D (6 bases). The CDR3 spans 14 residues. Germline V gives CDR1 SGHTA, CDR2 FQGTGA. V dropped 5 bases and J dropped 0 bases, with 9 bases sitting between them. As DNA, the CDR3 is TGTGCCAGCAGCGTGGGACACAGCACAGATACGCAGTATTTT. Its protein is CASSVGHSTDTQYF.

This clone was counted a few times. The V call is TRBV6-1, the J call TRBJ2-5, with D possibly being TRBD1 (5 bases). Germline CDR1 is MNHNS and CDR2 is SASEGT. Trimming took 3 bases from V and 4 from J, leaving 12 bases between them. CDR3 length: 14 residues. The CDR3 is CASSDKQRGETQYF. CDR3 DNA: TGTGCCAGCAGTGACAAGCAAAGGGGAGAGACCCAGTACTTC.

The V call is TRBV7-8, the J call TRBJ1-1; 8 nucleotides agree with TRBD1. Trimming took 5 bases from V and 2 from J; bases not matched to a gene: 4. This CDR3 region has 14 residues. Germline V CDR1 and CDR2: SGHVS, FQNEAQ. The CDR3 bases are TGTGCCAGCAGCCGACAGGGGATTAACACTGAAGCTTTCTTT. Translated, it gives CASSRQGINTEAFF.

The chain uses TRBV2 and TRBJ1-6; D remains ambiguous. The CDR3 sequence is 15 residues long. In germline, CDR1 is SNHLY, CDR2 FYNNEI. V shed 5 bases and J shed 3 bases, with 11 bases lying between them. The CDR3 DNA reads TGTGCCAGCAGTTTCAGTGTTAACTATAATTCACCCCTCCACTTT. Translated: CASSFSVNYNSPLHF.

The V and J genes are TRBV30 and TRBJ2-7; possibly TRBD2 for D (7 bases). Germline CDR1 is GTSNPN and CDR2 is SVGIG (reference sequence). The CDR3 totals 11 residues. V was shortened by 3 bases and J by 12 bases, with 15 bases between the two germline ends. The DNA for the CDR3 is TGTGCCTGGAGCACTGGACAGCGGGGGTACTTC. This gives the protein CAWSTGQRGYF.

DNA for the CDR3: TGTGCCACCAGCATAACCGGGGCGCAGTATTTT. This encodes CATSITGAQYF. The rearrangement links TRBV15 to TRBJ2-3; D might be TRBD2 (5 bases). The CDR3 is made up of 11 amino acids. Deletions cut 4 bases from V and 10 bases from J, with 9 bases between. Germline V gives CDR1 LNHNV, CDR2 YYDKDF (reference sequence).

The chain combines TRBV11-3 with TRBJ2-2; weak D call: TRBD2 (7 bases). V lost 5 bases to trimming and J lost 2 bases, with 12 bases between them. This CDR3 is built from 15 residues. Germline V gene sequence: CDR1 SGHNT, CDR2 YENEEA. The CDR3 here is CASSLGGRNTGELFF. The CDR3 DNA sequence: TGTGCCAGCAGCCTCGGGGGGCGAAACACCGGGGAGCTGTTTTTT.

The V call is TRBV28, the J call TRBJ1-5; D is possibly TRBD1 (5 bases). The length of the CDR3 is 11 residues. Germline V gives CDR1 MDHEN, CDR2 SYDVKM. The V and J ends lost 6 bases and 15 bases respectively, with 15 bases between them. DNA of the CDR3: TGTGCCAGCAGCCGAGGACATCTGCTGCATTTT. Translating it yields CASSRGHLLHF.

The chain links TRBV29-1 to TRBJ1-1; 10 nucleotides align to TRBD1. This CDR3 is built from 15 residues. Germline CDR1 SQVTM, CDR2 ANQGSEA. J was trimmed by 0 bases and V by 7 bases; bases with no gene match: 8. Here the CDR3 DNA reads TGCAGCGCGGGACAGGGGAATTACATGAACACTGAAGCTTTCTTT. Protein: CSAGQGNYMNTEAFF.

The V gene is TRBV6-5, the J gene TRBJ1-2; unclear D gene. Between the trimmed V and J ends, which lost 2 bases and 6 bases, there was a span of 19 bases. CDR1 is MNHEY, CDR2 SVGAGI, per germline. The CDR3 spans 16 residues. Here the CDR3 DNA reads TGTGCCAGCAGTTACGTCCGTAGGGAGAAGAGGGATGGCTACACCTTC. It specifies CASSYVRREKRDGYTF.

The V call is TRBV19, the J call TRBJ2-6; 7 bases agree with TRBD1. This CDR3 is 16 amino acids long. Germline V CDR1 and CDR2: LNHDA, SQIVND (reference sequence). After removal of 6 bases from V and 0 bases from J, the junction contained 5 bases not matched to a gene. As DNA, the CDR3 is TGTGCCAGTAGATGGACAGGTCGCTCTGGGGCCAACGTCCTGACTTTC. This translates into CASRWTGRSGANVLTF.

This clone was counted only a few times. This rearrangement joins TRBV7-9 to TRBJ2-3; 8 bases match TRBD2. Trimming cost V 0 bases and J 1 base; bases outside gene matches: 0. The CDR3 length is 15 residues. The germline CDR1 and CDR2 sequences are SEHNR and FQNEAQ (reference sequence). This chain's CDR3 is CASSLASGGTDTQYF. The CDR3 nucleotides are TGTGCCAGCAGCTTAGCTAGCGGGGGCACAGATACGCAGTATTTT.

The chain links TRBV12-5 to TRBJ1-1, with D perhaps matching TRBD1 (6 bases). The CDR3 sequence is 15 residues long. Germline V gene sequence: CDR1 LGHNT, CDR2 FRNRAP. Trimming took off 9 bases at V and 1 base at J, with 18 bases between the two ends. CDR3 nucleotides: TGTGCTAGCGGGGGGGAACGGACAGCGAACACTGAAGCTTTCTTT. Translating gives CASGGERTANTEAFF.

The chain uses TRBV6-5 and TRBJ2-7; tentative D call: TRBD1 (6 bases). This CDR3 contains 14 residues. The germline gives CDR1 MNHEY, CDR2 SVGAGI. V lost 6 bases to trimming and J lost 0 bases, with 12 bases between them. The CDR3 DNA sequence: TGTGCCAGCAGGGAAGACAGGAACTCCTACGAGCAGTACTTC. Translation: CASREDRNSYEQYF.

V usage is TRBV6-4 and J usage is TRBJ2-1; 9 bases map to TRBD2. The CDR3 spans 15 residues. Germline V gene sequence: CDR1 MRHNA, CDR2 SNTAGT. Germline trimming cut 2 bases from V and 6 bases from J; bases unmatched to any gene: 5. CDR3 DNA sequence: TGTGCCAGCAGTGACGCAGCGGGGGGTCGCAATGAGCAGTTCTTC. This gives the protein CASSDAAGGRNEQFF.

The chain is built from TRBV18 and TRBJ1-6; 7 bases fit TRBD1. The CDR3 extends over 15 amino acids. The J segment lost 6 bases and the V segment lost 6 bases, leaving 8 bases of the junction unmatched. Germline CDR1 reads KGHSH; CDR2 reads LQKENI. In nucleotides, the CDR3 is TGTGCCAGCTCCCGATCCGGGACAGTTAATTCACCCCTCCACTTT. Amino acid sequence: CASSRSGTVNSPLHF.

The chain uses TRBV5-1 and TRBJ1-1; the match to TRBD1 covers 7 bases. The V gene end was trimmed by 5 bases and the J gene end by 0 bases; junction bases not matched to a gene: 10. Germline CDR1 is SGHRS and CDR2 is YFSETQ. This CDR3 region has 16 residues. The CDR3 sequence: CASSGNRGSLNTEAFF. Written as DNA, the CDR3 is TGCGCCAGCAGTGGGAACAGGGGTTCCCTGAACACTGAAGCTTTCTTT.

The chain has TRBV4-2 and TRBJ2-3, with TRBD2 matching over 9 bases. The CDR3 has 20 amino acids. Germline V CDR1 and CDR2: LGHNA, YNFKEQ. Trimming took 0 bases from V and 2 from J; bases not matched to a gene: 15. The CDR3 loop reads CASSQDWVGASGAFTDTQYF. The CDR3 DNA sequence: TGTGCCAGCAGCCAAGATTGGGTTGGAGCTAGCGGGGCTTTCACAGATACGCAGTATTTT.

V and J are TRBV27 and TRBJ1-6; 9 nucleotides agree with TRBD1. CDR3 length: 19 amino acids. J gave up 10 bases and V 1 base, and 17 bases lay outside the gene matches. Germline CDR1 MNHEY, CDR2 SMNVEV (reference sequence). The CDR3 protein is CASSLWFVTGGGMGSPLHF. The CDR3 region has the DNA TGTGCCAGCAGTTTATGGTTTGTGACAGGGGGGGGGATGGGATCACCCCTCCACTTT.

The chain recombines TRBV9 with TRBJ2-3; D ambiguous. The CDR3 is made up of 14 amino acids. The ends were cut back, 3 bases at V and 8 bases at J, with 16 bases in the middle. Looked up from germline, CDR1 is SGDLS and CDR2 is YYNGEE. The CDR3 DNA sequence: TGTGCCAGCAGCGCCCATACTGCGTCAGGTACGCAGTATTTT. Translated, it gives CASSAHTASGTQYF. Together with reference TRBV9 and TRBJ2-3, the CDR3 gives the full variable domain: DSGVTQTPKHLITATGQRVTLRCSPRSGDLSVYWYQQSLDQGLQFLIQYYNGEERAKGNILERFSAQQFPDLHSELNLSSLELGDSALYFCASSAHTASGTQYFGPGTRLTVL.

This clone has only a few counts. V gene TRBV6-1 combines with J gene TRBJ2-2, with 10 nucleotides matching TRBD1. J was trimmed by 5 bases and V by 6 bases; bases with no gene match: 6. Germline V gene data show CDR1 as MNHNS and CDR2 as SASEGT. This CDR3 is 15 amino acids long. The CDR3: CASRAGTGVTGELFF. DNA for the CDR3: TGTGCCAGCAGAGCCGGGACAGGGGTTACCGGGGAGCTGTTTTTT.

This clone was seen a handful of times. In DNA, the CDR3 is TGTGCCAGCGGGCGGGTTTACTACAATGAGCAGTTCTTC. This codes for CASGRVYYNEQFF. V usage is TRBV6-1 and J usage is TRBJ2-1; TRBD2 might be the D (5 bases). Germline CDR1 and CDR2: MNHNS and SASEGT. Trimming cost V 8 bases and J 3 bases, with 11 bases left between them. The CDR3 sequence is 13 residues long.

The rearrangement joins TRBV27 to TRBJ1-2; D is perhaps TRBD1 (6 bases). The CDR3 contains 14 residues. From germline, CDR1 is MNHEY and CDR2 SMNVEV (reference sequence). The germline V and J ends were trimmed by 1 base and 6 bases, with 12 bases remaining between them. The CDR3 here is CASSLWGQADGYTF. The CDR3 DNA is TGTGCCAGCAGTTTATGGGGGCAGGCGGATGGCTACACCTTC.

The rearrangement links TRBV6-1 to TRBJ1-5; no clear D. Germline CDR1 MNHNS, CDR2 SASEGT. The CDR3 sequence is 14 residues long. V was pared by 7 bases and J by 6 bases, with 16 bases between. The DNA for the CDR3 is TGTGCCAGCACAGCCTCCTCCGGGAGTCAGCCCCAGCATTTT. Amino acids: CASTASSGSQPQHF.

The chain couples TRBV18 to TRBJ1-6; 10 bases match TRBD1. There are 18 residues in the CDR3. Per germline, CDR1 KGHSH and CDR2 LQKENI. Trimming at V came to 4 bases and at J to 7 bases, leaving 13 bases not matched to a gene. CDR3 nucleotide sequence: TGTGCCAGCTCACTTTCCGCCGGGACAGGGGATGTGAATTCACCCCTCCACTTT. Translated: CASSLSAGTGDVNSPLHF.

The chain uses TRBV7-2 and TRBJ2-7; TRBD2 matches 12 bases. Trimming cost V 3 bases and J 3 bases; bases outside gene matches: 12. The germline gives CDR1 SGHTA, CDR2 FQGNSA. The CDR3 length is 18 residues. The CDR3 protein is CASSFLTSGGRKGYEQYF. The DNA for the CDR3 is TGTGCCAGCAGCTTCCTGACTAGCGGGGGCCGTAAGGGCTACGAGCAGTACTTC.